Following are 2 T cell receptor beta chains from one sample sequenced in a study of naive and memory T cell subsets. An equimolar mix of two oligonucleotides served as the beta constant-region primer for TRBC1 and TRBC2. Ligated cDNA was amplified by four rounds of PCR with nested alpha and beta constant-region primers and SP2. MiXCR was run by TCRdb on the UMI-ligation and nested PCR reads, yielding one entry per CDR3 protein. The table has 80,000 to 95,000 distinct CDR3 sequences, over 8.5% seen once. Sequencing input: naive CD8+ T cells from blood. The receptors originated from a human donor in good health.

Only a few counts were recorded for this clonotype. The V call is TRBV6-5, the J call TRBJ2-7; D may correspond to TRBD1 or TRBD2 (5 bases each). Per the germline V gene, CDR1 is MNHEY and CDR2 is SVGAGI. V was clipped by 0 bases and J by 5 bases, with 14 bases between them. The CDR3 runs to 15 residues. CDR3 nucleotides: TGTGCCAGCAGTTACTCAGAGGGGCTGTTAGACGAGCAGTACTTC. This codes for CASSYSEGLLDEQYF.

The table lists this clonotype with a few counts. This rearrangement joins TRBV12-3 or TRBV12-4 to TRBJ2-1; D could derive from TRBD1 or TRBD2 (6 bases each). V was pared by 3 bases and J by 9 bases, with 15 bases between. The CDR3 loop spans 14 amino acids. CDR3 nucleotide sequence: TGTGCCAGCAGTTTTGGAAACGGGGGCTTTGAGCAGTTCTTC. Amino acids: CASSFGNGGFEQFF.